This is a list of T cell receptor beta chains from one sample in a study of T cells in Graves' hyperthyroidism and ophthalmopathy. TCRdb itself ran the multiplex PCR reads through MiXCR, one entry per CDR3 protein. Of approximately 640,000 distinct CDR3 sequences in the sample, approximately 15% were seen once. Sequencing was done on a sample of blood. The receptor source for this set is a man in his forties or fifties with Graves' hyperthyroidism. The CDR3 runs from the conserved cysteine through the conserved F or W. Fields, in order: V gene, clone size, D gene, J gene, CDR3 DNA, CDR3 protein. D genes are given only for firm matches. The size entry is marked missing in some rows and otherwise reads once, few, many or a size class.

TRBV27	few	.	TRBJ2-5	TGTGCCAGCAGTTTCGGGGCCCGGGGCCCGGGGCCCCAGTACTTC	CASSFGARGPGPQYF
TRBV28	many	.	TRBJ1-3	TGTGCCAGCAGCCCAGAGCTCTCTGGAAACACCATATATTTT	CASSPELSGNTIYF
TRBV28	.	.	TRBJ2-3	TGTGCCAGCAGACCTCCGGGGCAGGGTACATATACGCAGTATTTT	CASRPPGQGTYTQYF
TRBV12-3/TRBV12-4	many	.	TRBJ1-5	TGTGCCAGCAGTTCCCCGCGATCTCAGGGTATGGATTTT	CASSSPRSQGMDF
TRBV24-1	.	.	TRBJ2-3	TGTGCCACCAGTGTGACCACAGATACGCAGTATTTT	CATSVTTDTQYF
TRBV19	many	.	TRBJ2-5	TGTGCCAGTGGGCCGCCGGGACGCCAAGAGACCCAGTACTTC	CASGPPGRQETQYF
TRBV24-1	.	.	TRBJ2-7	TGTGCCACCAGTGATTATTCCGGTTGGGAGCAGTACTTC	CATSDYSGWEQYF
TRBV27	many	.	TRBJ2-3	TGTGCCAGCAGTCCAAAGGGATTTTTCACAGATACGCAGTATTTT	CASSPKGFFTDTQYF
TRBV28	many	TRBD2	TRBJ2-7	TGTGCCAGCAGCCAGCTAGCGGGATCTCGGTACGAGCAGTACTTC	CASSQLAGSRYEQYF
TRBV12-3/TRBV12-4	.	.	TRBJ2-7	TGTGCCAGCAGTTACACAGGGTCGGGATCCTACGAGCAGTACTTC	CASSYTGSGSYEQYF